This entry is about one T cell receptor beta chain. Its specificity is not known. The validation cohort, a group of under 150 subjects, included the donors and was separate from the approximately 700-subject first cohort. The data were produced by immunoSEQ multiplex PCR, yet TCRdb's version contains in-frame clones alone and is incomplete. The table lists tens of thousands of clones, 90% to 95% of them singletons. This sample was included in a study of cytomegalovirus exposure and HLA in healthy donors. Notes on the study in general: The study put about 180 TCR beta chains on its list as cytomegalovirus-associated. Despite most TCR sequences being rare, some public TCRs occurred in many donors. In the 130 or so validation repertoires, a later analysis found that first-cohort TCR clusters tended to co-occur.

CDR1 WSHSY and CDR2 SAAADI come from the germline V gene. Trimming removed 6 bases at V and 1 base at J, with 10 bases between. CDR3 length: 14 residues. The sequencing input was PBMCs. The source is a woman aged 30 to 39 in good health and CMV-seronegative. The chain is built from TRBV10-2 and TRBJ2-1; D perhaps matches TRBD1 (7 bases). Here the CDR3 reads CASREGQSYNEQFF. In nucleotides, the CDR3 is TGCGCCAGCAGGGAGGGACAGTCCTACAATGAGCAGTTCTTC.